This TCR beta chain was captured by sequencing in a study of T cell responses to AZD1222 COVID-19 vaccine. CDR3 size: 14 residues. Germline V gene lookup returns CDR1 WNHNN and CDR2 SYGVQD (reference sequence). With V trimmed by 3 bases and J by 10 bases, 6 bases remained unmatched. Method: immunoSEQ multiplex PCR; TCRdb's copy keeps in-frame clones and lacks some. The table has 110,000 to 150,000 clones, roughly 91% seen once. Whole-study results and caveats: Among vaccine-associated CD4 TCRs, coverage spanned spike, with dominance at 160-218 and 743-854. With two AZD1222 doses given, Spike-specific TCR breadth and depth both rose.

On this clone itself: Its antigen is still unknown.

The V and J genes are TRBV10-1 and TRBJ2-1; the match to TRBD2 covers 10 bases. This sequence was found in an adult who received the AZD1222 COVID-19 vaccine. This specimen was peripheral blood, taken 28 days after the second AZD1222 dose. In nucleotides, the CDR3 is TGCGCCAGCAGTGAATACTCGACTAGCGGGGAGCAGTTCTTC. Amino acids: CASSEYSTSGEQFF.